This T cell receptor (beta chain) was recorded in a study of regulatory T cells in long-lasting Graves disease. CDR3 regions were amplified by Arm-PCR using iRepertoire HTBI primers to build TCR beta libraries. MiXCR was run by TCRdb on the multiplex PCR reads, yielding one entry per CDR3 protein. The data show more than 400,000 distinct CDR3 sequences, about 16% seen once. Described time point: newly diagnosed GD, antithyroid drugs for less than 3 months. The TCR library used RNA extracted from PBMCs. Trimming left V 3 bases short and J 5 bases short, with 19 bases between. Germline V lookup: CDR1 LNHDA, CDR2 SQIVND (reference sequence). This CDR3 has 16 residues. This same sample was also taken into another study, of T cells in Graves' hyperthyroidism and ophthalmopathy.

This receptor was obtained from a woman aged 30 to 39 with Graves disease. V usage is TRBV19 and J usage is TRBJ1-2; D is possibly TRBD1 (6 bases). The specimen comprised peripheral blood mononuclear cells (PBMCs), sampled at new diagnosis, from a patient treated with antithyroid drugs. The CDR3 loop reads CASSILSTGTPYGYTF. The CDR3 DNA is TGTGCCAGTAGTATCCTTTCCACCGGGACACCATATGGCTACACCTTC.